This is a list of T cell receptor beta chains from one sample in a study of T-cell reconstitution after alpha-beta-depleted transplantation in children. MiXCR, applied by TCRdb to the PCR reads, yields one record per CDR3 protein. This sample yields fewer than 350,000 distinct CDR3 sequences, of which 11% are seen a single time; about 20% belongs to the top ten. Sequences were derived from peripheral blood, sampled 180 days after TCRalphabeta/CD19-depleted stem cell transplant. The receptors were gathered from a male patient between 2 and 10 years old who had a stem cell transplant for chronic granulomatous disease, so the T cells may come from the graft donor. Both conserved end residues are part of each CDR3.

j_call v_call cdr3_aa
TRBJ2-1 TRBV29-1 CSVEGRSSSYNEQFF
TRBJ1-5 TRBV27 CASSLTTGWGQPQHF
TRBJ2-2 TRBV12-3/TRBV12-4 CASSSSGLNTGELFF
TRBJ2-1 TRBV4-2 CASSQSWSGGPSYNEQFF
TRBJ2-7 TRBV20-1 CSARAAGGRREQYF
TRBJ1-5 TRBV7-8 CASSLAPGTGPNQPQHF
TRBJ2-3 TRBV29-1 CSWGGTTDTQYF
TRBJ1-6 TRBV7-8 CASSLAPTPGRASYNSPLHF
TRBJ2-1 TRBV4-3 CASSQVTGGSYNEQFF
TRBJ2-3 TRBV7-2 CASSPPLRALSTDTQYF
TRBJ2-5 TRBV19 CASSIGTLRETQYF
TRBJ2-2 TRBV7-8 CASSSLGGDTGELFF
TRBJ2-7 TRBV5-1 CASSLRADRYNEQYF
TRBJ1-5 TRBV12-3/TRBV12-4 CASSQPGQTNQPQHF
TRBJ2-7 TRBV20-1 CSASEGIYYEQYF
TRBJ2-4 TRBV7-8 CASSMALLGWGGNIQYF
TRBJ1-2 TRBV29-1 CSVLRGQGADGYTF
TRBJ2-2 TRBV6-2/TRBV6-3 CASSYPDRGNTGELFF
TRBJ2-7 TRBV5-1 CASSPGLAGDNEQYF
TRBJ1-5 TRBV4-1 CASSHDRGGNQPQHF
TRBJ2-6 TRBV7-2 CASSLTASSGANVLTF
TRBJ2-2 TRBV5-1 CASSLNPANTGELFF
TRBJ1-2 TRBV6-1 CASRDPTGGDYGYTF
TRBJ2-6 TRBV7-2 CASSPLPLPGANVLTF
TRBJ2-1 TRBV27 CASSSQRGAGFNEQFF
TRBJ2-1 TRBV7-7 CASSPYDRGDNEQFF
TRBJ1-6 TRBV12-3/TRBV12-4 CASSLGQGASPLHF
TRBJ2-1 TRBV20-1 CSARINEQFF
TRBJ2-3 TRBV10-3 CAISESKLAGVSADTQYF
TRBJ2-5 TRBV27 CASSFGSGGAGETQYF
TRBJ2-4 TRBV2 CAIKTSAYSLAKNIQYF
TRBJ2-3 TRBV7-3 CASSLLGSSTDTQYF
TRBJ1-1 TRBV12-3/TRBV12-4 CASSLLENTEAFF
TRBJ1-1 TRBV5-1 CASSRHWATRELFTEAFF
TRBJ1-5 TRBV2 CASSDRGRVNQPQHF
TRBJ2-7 TRBV12-3/TRBV12-4 CASSLGPGIGTYEQYF
TRBJ2-1 TRBV5-1 CASSRGLAGSTEQFF
TRBJ2-3 TRBV7-8 CASSSRGVPTDTQYF
TRBJ2-7 TRBV28 CASTGTVVYYEQYF
TRBJ2-7 TRBV12-3/TRBV12-4 CASSLMQATPYEQYF
TRBJ2-3 TRBV12-3/TRBV12-4 CASSQWTGGVDTQYF
TRBJ2-2 TRBV12-3/TRBV12-4 CANQGLPNTGELFF
TRBJ1-6 TRBV12-3/TRBV12-4 CASSWGIAYNSPLHF
TRBJ1-5 TRBV30 CAWKGSGDQPQHF